These 19 T cell receptor beta chains came from one sample sequenced in a study of cytomegalovirus exposure and HLA in healthy donors (dated by TCRdb to 2015 to 2018). Library generation was performed with the immunoSEQ multiplex PCR assay. The multiplex PCR relied on a mix of 60 forward primers for TCR Vbeta segments and 13 reverse primers for TCR Jbeta segments. As stored in TCRdb, this immuneACCESS dataset retains in-frame rearrangements with V and J assigned. A fraction of the clones does not appear; measured against another copy, unresolved V genes explain less than half of the discrepancy, and the remainder lacks a known reason. The sample table contains 160,000 or so clones; only one count was recorded for about 85% of them. The biggest ten clones account for more than 1.5% of the sample. What was sequenced was PBMCs. Source of these receptors: a man aged 18 to 29 in good health and CMV-seronegative.

The chain couples TRBV29-1 to TRBJ1-2, with 9 bases fitting TRBD1. Germline lookup yields CDR1 SQVTM and CDR2 ANQGSEA. CDR3 size: 12 residues. The ends lost 5 bases at V and 6 bases at J; junction bases unmatched: 4. CDR3: CSVLTGGNGYTF. The CDR3 bases are TGCAGCGTTTTGACAGGGGGAAATGGCTACACCTTC.

This clone was detected once. This chain uses TRBV4-1 with TRBJ1-6; 8 bases match TRBD1. This CDR3 has 17 residues. Losses at the gene ends were 4 bases for V and 7 bases for J; bases not matched to a gene: 12. The germline V gene encodes CDR1 MGHRA and CDR2 YSYEKL. Here the CDR3 reads CASSRGRQGSRNSPLHF. The CDR3 DNA sequence: TGCGCCAGCAGCCGAGGGAGACAGGGGTCGAGAAATTCACCCCTCCACTTT.

The CDR3 loop is CASSQGDRAGANVLTF. CDR3 bases: TGTGCCAGCAGCCAAGGGGACAGGGCTGGGGCCAACGTCCTGACTTTC. V gene TRBV4-2 combines with J gene TRBJ2-6, with 9 bases matching TRBD1. The CDR3 totals 16 residues. V dropped 1 base and J dropped 2; count of bases not matched to a gene: 0. Germline loops: CDR1 LGHNA, CDR2 YNFKEQ.

The chain combines TRBV29-1 with TRBJ2-2; D is unresolved. Germline V gene sequence: CDR1 SQVTM, CDR2 ANQGSEA. The V gene lost 2 bases and the J gene lost 4 bases, with 8 bases spanning the gap. There are 13 residues in the CDR3. CDR3 in amino acids: CSVESPSTGELFF. CDR3 sequence (DNA): TGCAGCGTTGAAAGCCCGTCCACCGGGGAGCTGTTTTTT.

The genes are TRBV6-5 and TRBJ2-1; TRBD1 is a possible D gene (6 bases). V was shortened by 5 bases and J by 4 bases, with 9 bases between the two germline ends. The CDR3 is made up of 13 amino acids. The germline V gene encodes CDR1 MNHEY and CDR2 SVGAGI. CDR3 region: CASSNTGYNEQFF. The DNA of the CDR3 is TGTGCCAGCAGTAACACAGGGTACAATGAGCAGTTCTTC.

The CDR3 region has the DNA TGTGCCAGCAGTGAAGCGACGGGACAGGGGGCTCGAGAGACCCAGTACTTC. Its translation is CASSEATGQGARETQYF. The rearrangement links TRBV6-1 to TRBJ2-5, with 12 bases identical to TRBD1. The CDR3 has 17 residues. V gave up 0 bases and J gave up 4 bases; unmatched junction bases: 6. Germline loops: CDR1 MNHNS, CDR2 SASEGT.

This clone occurred once. The CDR3, as DNA: TGTGCCAGCAGCGCGCTCTGGGCAGGCTGGGATGAGCAGTTCTTC. It codes for CASSALWAGWDEQFF. The V call is TRBV9, the J call TRBJ2-1; D is uncertain. The CDR3 extends over 15 amino acids. Germline V lookup: CDR1 SGDLS, CDR2 YYNGEE. V dropped 3 bases and J dropped 8 bases, with 18 bases sitting between them.

Regarding this clone: At the DNA level, this CDR3 is encoded by other sequences in the same sample as well. J is TRBJ1-1 and V is TRBV29-1, with no clear D. The CDR3 consists of 12 residues. Germline-derived CDR1 and CDR2 are SQVTM and ANQGSEA. The V end lost 4 bases, the J end lost 1 base, and 7 bases lay between the germline ends. The CDR3 nucleotides read TGCAGCGTTGGACAAACGAACACTGAAGCTTTCTTT. It specifies CSVGQTNTEAFF.

This chain joins TRBV5-6 and TRBJ2-3; 8 bases line up with TRBD1. This CDR3 region has 14 residues. CDR1 is SGHDT, CDR2 YYEEEE, per germline. Germline trimming cut 4 bases from V and 6 bases from J; bases unmatched to any gene: 7. The CDR3 sequence is CASSPDREDDTQYF. The CDR3 DNA reads as TGTGCCAGCAGCCCGGACAGGGAGGACGATACGCAGTATTTT.

The J gene is TRBJ1-2, the V gene TRBV7-8; perhaps TRBD1 as D (5 bases). The V gene's germline CDR1 is SGHVS and CDR2 FQNEAQ. This CDR3 comprises 15 residues. The V gene lost 0 bases and the J gene lost 4 bases, with 12 bases spanning the gap. The CDR3 nucleotides are TGTGCCAGCAGCTTAGCGCGTCAGGGAGGCTATGGCTACACCTTC. As protein: CASSLARQGGYGYTF.

This chain joins TRBV10-3 and TRBJ2-1, with 10 bases that match TRBD1. V lost 4 bases and J lost 8; bases outside the gene matches: 2. This CDR3 has 13 amino acids. Per germline, CDR1 ENHRY and CDR2 SYGVKD. The CDR3 coding sequence is TGTGCCATCAGTGTTGGACAGGGGGATGAGCAGTTCTTC. The encoded protein is CAISVGQGDEQFF.

This sequence joins TRBV2 and TRBJ1-6, with TRBD1 matching 8 bases. V lost 7 bases to trimming and J lost 1 base; unmatched junction nucleotides: 9. The CDR3 has 17 amino acids. Germline V lookup: CDR1 SNHLY, CDR2 FYNNEI. The CDR3 here is CASTPTQGASYNSPLHF. DNA for the CDR3: TGTGCCAGCACCCCAACCCAGGGGGCATCCTATAATTCACCCCTCCACTTT.

This chain links TRBV28 with TRBJ2-3, with TRBD2 identical over 9 bases. Germline lookup yields CDR1 MDHEN and CDR2 SYDVKM. This CDR3 comprises 18 residues. V lost 2 bases, J lost 0 bases, and 9 bases stayed unmatched. The CDR3 is CASSLPSSGIASTDTQYF. The DNA for the CDR3 is TGTGCCAGCAGTTTACCCTCTAGCGGGATCGCTAGCACAGATACGCAGTATTTT. The complete variable domain, with remaining parts taken from reference TRBV28 and TRBJ2-3, reads DVKVTQSSRYLVKRTGEKVFLECVQDMDHENMFWYRQDPGLGLRLIYFSYDVKMKEKGDIPEGYSVSREKKERFSLILESASTNQTSMYLCASSLPSSGIASTDTQYFGPGTRLTVL.

The chain combines TRBV6-5 with TRBJ2-7; a weak D match, TRBD1 (5 bases). This CDR3 comprises 15 residues. V shed 0 bases and J shed 5 bases, with 14 bases lying between them. The germline gives CDR1 MNHEY, CDR2 SVGAGI. CDR3 protein: CASSYSVTAFNEQYF. CDR3 coding DNA: TGTGCCAGCAGTTACTCGGTGACAGCCTTTAACGAGCAGTACTTC.

The genes are TRBV29-1 and TRBJ1-5, with D hard to call. CDR1 SQVTM and CDR2 ANQGSEA come from the germline V gene. Trimming pared 2 bases from V and 6 bases from J, leaving 11 bases between. CDR3 size: 13 residues. This CDR3 is CSVESAEGQPQHF. The CDR3 DNA reads TGCAGCGTTGAATCGGCGGAAGGTCAGCCCCAGCATTTT.

This clone was detected a few times. V gene TRBV7-8 combines with J gene TRBJ1-3; 9 bases are a match to TRBD1. V trimming: 6 bases; J trimming: 3 bases; junction bases outside the gene matches: 6. This CDR3 region has 15 residues. In germline, CDR1 is SGHVS, CDR2 FQNEAQ. CDR3 DNA: TGTGCCAGCAGGTTACAGGGGGCAAGTGGAAACACCATATATTTT. It is translated as CASRLQGASGNTIYF. The variable domain in full, with the rest retrieved from reference TRBV7-8 and TRBJ1-3, is GAGVSQSPRYKVAKRGQDVALRCDPISGHVSLFWYQQALGQGPEFLTYFQNEAQLDKSGLPSDRFFAERPEGSVSTLKIQRTQQEDSAVYLCASRLQGASGNTIYFGEGSWLTVV.

The V call is TRBV30, the J call TRBJ1-1; D gene uncertain. V shed 2 bases and J shed 3 bases, with 13 bases lying between them. The CDR3 has 14 amino acids. Germline values: CDR1 GTSNPN, CDR2 SVGIG (reference sequence). This CDR3 reads CAWSSPRLYTEAFF. The CDR3, as DNA: TGTGCCTGGAGTTCCCCTCGGTTGTACACTGAAGCTTTCTTT.

The chain recombines TRBV27 with TRBJ2-7; possibly TRBD2 for D (6 bases). Trimming shortened V by 2 bases and J by 7 bases, and 15 bases separated the two germline ends. Germline loops: CDR1 MNHEY, CDR2 SMNVEV (reference sequence). The CDR3 spans 14 residues. The CDR3 region is CASSLLGRLGEQYF. CDR3 coding DNA: TGTGCCAGCAGTTTACTTGGGAGGCTGGGGGAGCAGTACTTC.

V and J are TRBV9 and TRBJ2-7; 13 positions agree with TRBD2. Germline CDR1 and CDR2: SGDLS and YYNGEE. The length of the CDR3 is 20 residues. J gave up 0 bases and V 3 bases, and 15 bases lay outside the gene matches. The CDR3 coding sequence is TGTGCCAGCAGCGCGGGGGGAGTGACTAGCGGGGGGCCCAGCTCCTACGAGCAGTACTTC. The encoded protein is CASSAGGVTSGGPSSYEQYF.